Sequencing of this T cell receptor (beta chain) was carried out in a study of blood T cell repertoires in COVID-19. This clone was counted once. The CDR3 has 14 residues. CDR1 and CDR2 (germline): SNHLY, FYNNEI. V lost 7 bases to trimming and J lost 0 bases, with 12 bases between them. This table comes from immunoSEQ multiplex PCR, and its TCRdb copy is limited to in-frame clones, with some not included. The sample includes 200,000 to 250,000 clones, 90% to 95% of them seen just once. The receptor was derived from a man aged 60 to 75 with COVID-19, enrolled during active disease. The V call is TRBV2, the J call TRBJ1-1, with D possibly being TRBD1 (5 bases). Source material: peripheral blood. CDR3 coding DNA: TGTGCCAGCATAGGGACTCCCATGAACACTGAAGCTTTCTTT. Translating gives CASIGTPMNTEAFF. Together with reference TRBV2 and TRBJ1-1, the CDR3 gives the full variable domain: EPEVTQTPSHQVTQMGQEVILRCVPISNHLYFYWYRQILGQKVEFLVSFYNNEISEKSEIFDDQFSVERPDGSNFTLKIRSTKLEDSAMYFCASIGTPMNTEAFFGQGTRLTVV.